This T cell receptor (beta chain) was profiled in a study of identical twins. The CDR3 is made up of 15 amino acids. Germline V gene data show CDR1 as MGHRA and CDR2 as YSYEKL. Concerning this clonotype itself: A read error may be the cause here, since a much bigger clone is one base away.

One entry per CDR3 protein, called by TCRdb with MiXCR from the 5' RACE reads. The sample has about 690,000 distinct CDR3 sequences; 5.5% to 7.5% are singletons. This chain connects TRBV4-1 to TRBJ2-4, with D unresolved. Sequencing was performed on naive T cells sorted from blood. The source is a man between 18 and 35 years old in good health. CDR3 sequence reads: CASSRSLLAKNIQCF. In DNA, the CDR3 is TGCGCCAGCAGCCGTTCCCTTCTGGCCAAAAACATTCAGTGCTTC.